This section outlines one T cell receptor (beta chain) sequence together with its context. The data originate from a study of shared clonotypes between healthy human individuals. TCRdb's table, derived via immunoSEQ multiplex PCR, lists solely in-frame clones and lacks some. The data show about half a million clones, roughly 80% seen once. Germline loops: CDR1 MDHEN, CDR2 SYDVKM. This CDR3 is 13 amino acids long. Trimming removed 5 bases at V and 7 bases at J, with 11 bases between. The material sequenced was PBMCs. This sequence originates from a woman aged 40 to 49 in good health. Some clones in this sample may be carry-over from other donors' samples. The V gene is TRBV28, the J gene TRBJ1-4; D gene uncertain. CDR3 coding DNA: TGTGCCAGCAGTCCCTACAATAGTGAAAAACTGTTTTTT. Translation gives CASSPYNSEKLFF.